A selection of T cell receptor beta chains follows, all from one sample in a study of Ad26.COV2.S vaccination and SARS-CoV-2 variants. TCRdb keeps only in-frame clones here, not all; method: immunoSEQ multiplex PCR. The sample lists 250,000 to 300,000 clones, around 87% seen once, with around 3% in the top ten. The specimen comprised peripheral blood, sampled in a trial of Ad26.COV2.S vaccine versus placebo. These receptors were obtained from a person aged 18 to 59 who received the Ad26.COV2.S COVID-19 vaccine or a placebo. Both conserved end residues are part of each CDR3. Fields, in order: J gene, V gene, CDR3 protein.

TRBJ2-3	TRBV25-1	CASSERSGTDTQYF
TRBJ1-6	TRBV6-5	CASSRQVTDNSPLHF
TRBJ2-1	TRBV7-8	CASSLRRGINEQFF
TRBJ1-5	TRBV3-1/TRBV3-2	CASSQSSGGTNQPQHF
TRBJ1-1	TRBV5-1	CASSHLSGNTEAFF
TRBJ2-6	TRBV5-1	CASSLTPDKRSGANVLTF
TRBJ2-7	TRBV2	CASSLAGGAHEQYF
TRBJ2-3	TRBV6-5	CASSYGWAPTTDTQYF
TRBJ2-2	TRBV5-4	CASSRQGNTGELFF
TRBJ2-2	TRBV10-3	CAISEVTGELFF
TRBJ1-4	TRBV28	CASSWSGFQNEKLFF
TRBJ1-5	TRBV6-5	CASRATRNQPQHF
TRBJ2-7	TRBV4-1	CASSLQRTARANPYEQYF
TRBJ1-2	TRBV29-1	CSVDDILRTNYGYTF
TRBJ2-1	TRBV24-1	CATNFSRAACDEQFF
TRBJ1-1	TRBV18	CASSPGMTGNTEAFF
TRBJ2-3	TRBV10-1	CASSHPPVADTQYF
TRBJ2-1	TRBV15	CATSRETGGLDEQFF
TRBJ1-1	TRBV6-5	CASSYSRGRVEAFF